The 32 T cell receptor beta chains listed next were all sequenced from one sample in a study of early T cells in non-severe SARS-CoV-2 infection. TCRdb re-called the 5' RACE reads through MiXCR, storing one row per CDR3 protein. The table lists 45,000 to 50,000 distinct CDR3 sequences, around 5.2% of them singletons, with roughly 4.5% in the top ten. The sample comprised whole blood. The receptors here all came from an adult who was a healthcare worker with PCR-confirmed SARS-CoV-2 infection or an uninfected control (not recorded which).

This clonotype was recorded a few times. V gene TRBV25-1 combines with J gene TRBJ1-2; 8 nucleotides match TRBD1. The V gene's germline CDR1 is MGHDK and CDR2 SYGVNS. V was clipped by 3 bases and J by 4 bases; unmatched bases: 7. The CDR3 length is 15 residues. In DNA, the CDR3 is TGTGCCAGCAGTGACGACGGACAGGGTAGCTATGGCTACACCTTC. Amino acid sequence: CASSDDGQGSYGYTF.

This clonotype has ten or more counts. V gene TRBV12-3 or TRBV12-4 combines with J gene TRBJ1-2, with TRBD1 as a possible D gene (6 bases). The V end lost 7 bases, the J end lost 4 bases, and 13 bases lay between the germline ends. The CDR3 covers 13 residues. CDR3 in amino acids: CASTLRGTYGYTF. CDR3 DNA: TGTGCCAGCACCCTTAGGGGGACCTATGGCTACACCTTC.

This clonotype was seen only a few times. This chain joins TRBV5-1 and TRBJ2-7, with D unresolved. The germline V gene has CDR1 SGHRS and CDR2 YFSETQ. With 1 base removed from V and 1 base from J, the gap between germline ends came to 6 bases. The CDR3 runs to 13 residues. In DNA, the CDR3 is TGCGCCAGCAGCTTGCAGGAATCCTACGAGCAGTACTTC. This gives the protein CASSLQESYEQYF.

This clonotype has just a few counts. CDR3 bases: TGTGCCAGCAGTTTAACCTTAGCGGGTGGAAACAATGAGCAGTTCTTC. This encodes CASSLTLAGGNNEQFF. V and J are TRBV27 and TRBJ2-1; 7 bases align to TRBD2. Unmatched junction bases numbered 9, after V lost 2 bases and J lost 5 bases. CDR3 length equals 16 residues. In germline, CDR1 is MNHEY, CDR2 SMNVEV (reference sequence).

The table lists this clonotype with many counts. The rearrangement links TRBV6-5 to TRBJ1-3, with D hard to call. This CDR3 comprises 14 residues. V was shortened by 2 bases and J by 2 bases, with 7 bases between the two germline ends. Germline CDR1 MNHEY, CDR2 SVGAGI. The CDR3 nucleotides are TGTGCCAGCAGTTACGAACAGACTGGAAACACCATATATTTT. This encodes CASSYEQTGNTIYF.

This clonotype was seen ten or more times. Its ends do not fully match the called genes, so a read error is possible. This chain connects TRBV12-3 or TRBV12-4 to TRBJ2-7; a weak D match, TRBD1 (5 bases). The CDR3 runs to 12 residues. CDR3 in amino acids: CASSLRAGNLHF. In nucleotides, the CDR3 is TGTGCCAGCAGTTTAAGGGCAGGGAATCTGCACTTC.

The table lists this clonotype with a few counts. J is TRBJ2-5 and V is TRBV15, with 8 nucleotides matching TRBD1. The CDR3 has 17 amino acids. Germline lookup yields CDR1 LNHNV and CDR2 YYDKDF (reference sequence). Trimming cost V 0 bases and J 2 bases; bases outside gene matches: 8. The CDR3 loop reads CATSRDYGQGAQETQYF. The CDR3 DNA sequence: TGTGCCACCAGCAGAGATTATGGGCAGGGGGCACAAGAGACCCAGTACTTC.

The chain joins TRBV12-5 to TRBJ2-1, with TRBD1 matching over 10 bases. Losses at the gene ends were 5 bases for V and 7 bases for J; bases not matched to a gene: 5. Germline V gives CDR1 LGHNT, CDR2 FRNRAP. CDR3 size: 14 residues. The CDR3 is CASGKRQGANEQFF. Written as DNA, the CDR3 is TGTGCTAGTGGTAAGAGACAGGGGGCGAATGAGCAGTTCTTC.

The CDR3: CASSFRGQGAREQFF. Written as DNA, the CDR3 is TGTGCCAGCAGCTTCCGGGGACAGGGGGCTAGAGAGCAGTTCTTC. The genes are TRBV3-1 and TRBJ2-1; 12 positions match TRBD1. The V segment lost 5 bases and the J segment 10 bases; nucleotides outside the gene matches: 9. The CDR3 has 15 amino acids. Germline V gives CDR1 LGHDT, CDR2 YNNKEL (reference sequence).

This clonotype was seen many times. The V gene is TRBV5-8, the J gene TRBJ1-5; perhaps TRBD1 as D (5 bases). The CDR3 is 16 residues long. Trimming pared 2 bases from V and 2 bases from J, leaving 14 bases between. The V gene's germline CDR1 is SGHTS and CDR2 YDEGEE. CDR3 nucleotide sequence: TGTGCCAGCAGCTTATTCCAGGGCGCCGGCAATCAGCCCCAGCATTTT. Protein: CASSLFQGAGNQPQHF. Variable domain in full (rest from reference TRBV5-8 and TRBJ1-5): EAGVTQSPTHLIKTRGQQATLRCSPISGHTSVYWYQQALGLGLQFLLWYDEGEERNRGNFPPRFSGRQFPNYSSELNVNALELEDSALYLCASSLFQGAGNQPQHFGDGTRLSIL.

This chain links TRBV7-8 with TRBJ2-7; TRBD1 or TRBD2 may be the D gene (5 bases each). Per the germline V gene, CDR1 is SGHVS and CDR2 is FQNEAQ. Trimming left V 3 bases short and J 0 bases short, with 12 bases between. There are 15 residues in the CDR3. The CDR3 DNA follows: TGTGCCAGCAGCTTGGTGGGACGGAGCTCCTACGAGCAGTACTTC. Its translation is CASSLVGRSSYEQYF.

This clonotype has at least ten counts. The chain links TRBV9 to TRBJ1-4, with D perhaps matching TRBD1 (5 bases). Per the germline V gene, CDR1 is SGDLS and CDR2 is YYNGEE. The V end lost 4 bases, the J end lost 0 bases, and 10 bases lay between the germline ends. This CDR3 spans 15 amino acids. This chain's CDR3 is CASSSDSATNEKLFF. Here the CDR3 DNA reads TGTGCCAGCAGCTCCGACAGCGCAACTAATGAAAAACTGTTTTTT.

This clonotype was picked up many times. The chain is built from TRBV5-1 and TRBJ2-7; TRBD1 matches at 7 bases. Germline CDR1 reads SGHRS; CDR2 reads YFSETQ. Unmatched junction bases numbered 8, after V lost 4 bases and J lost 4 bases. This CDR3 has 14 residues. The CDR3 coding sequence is TGCGCCAGCAGCGAATCGGGACAGATTTACGAGCAGTACTTC. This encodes CASSESGQIYEQYF.

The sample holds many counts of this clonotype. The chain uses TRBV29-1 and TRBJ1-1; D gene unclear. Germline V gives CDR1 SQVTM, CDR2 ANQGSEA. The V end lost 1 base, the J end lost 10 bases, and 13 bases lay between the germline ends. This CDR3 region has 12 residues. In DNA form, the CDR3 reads TGCAGCGTTGAAGGGGCTTTCCGGGGAGCTTTCTTT. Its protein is CSVEGAFRGAFF.

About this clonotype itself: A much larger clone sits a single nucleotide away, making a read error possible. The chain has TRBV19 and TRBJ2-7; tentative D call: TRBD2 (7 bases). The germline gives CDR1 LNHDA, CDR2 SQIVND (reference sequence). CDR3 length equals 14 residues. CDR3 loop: CVSSPSGGPYEQYF. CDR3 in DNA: TGTGTCAGTAGTCCTTCGGGGGGCCCCTACGAGCAGTACTTC.

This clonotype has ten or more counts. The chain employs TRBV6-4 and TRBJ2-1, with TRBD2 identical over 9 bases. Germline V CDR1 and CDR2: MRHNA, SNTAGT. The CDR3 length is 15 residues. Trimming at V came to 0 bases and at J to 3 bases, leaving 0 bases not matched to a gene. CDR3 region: CASSDSAGGYNEQFF. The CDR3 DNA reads TGTGCCAGCAGTGACTCAGCGGGAGGCTACAATGAGCAGTTCTTC.

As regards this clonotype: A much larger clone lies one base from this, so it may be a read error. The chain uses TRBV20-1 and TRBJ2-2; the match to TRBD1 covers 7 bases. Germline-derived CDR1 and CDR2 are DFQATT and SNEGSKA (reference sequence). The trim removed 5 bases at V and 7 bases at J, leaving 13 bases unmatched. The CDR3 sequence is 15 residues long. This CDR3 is CSAPQFDRTGGELFF. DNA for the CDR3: TGCAGTGCTCCCCAATTCGACAGGACAGGCGGGGAGCTGTTTTTT.

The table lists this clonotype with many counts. The CDR3 reads CASSIEQGIRRGYTF. For the CDR3, the DNA is TGTGCCAGTAGTATCGAACAGGGGATCAGGAGAGGCTACACCTTC. The chain has TRBV19 and TRBJ1-2; TRBD1 aligns across 7 bases. The CDR3 totals 15 residues. Germline lookup yields CDR1 LNHDA and CDR2 SQIVND (reference sequence). V lost 3 bases and J lost 8; bases outside the gene matches: 12.

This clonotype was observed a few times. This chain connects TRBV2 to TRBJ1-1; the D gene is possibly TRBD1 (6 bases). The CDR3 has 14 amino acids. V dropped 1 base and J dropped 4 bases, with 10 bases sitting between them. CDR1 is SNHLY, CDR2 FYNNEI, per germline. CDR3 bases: TGTGCCAGCAGTGAAGAGGGGGTGGTCACTGAAGCTTTCTTT. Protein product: CASSEEGVVTEAFF.

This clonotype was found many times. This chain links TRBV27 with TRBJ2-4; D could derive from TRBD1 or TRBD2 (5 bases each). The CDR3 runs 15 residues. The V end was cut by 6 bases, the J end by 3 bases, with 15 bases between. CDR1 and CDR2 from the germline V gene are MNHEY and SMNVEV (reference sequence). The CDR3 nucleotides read TGTGCCAGCAGCCCCAGGGACGTAGGCAAAAACATTCAGTACTTC. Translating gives CASSPRDVGKNIQYF.

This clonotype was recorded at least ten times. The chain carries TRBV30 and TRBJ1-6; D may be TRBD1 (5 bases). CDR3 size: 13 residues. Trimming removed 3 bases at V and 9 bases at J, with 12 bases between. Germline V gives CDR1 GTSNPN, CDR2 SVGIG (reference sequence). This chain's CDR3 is CAWRTERVSPLHF. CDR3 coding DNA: TGTGCCTGGAGGACAGAAAGAGTTTCACCCCTCCACTTT.

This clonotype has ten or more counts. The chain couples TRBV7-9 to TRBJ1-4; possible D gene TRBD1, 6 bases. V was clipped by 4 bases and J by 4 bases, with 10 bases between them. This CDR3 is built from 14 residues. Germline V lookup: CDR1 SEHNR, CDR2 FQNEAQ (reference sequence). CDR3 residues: CASSYRQDNEKLFF. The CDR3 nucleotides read TGTGCCAGCAGCTACCGACAGGATAATGAAAAACTGTTTTTT.

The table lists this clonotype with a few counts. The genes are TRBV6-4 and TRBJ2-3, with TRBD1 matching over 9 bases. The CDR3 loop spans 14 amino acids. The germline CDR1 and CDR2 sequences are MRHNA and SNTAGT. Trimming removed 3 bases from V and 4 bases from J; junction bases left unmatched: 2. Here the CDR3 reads CASSEQGAPDTQYF. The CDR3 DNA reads TGTGCCAGCAGTGAACAGGGGGCACCAGATACGCAGTATTTT.

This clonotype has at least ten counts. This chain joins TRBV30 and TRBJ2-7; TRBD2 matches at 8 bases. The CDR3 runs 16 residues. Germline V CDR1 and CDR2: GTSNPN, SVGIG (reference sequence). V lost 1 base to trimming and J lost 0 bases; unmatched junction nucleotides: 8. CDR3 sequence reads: CAWSALSGESSYEQYF. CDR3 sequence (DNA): TGTGCCTGGAGTGCCCTTAGCGGGGAGAGCTCCTACGAGCAGTACTTC.

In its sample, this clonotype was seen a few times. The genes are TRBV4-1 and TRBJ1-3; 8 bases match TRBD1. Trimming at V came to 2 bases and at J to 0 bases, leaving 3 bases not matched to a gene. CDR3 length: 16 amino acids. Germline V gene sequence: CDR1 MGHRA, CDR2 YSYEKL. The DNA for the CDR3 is TGCGCCAGCAGCCAACCGGGACAGGTCTCTGGAAACACCATATATTTT. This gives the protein CASSQPGQVSGNTIYF.

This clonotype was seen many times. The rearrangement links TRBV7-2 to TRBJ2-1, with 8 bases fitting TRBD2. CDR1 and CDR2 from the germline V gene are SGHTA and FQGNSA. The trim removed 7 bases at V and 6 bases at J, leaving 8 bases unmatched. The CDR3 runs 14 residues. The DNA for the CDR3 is TGTGCCAGCAAGACTGCGGGGGGCCGCAATGAGCAGTTCTTC. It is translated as CASKTAGGRNEQFF.

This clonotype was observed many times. CDR3 protein: CASSRGNTDVGVWWANVLTF. In DNA, the CDR3 is TGTGCCAGCAGCAGGGGAAATACGGACGTAGGGGTTTGGTGGGCCAACGTCCTGACTTTC. The chain carries TRBV12-3 or TRBV12-4 and TRBJ2-6; TRBD1 is a possible D gene (6 bases). V lost 6 bases, J lost 5 bases, and 29 bases lay in between. The length of the CDR3 is 20 residues.

The CDR3 loop reads CASSVARVAREQYF. The CDR3 DNA reads as TGTGCCAGCAGTGTCGCTAGGGTAGCTCGGGAGCAGTACTTC. The rearrangement links TRBV6-1 to TRBJ2-7, with no clear D. The V and J ends lost 4 bases and 7 bases respectively, with 17 bases between them. The CDR3 contains 14 residues. The V gene's germline CDR1 is MNHNS and CDR2 SASEGT.

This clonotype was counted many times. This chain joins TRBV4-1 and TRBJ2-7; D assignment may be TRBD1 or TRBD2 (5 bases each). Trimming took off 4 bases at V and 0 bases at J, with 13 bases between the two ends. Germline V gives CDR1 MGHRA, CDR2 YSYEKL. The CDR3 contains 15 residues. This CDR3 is CASSLGTASSYEQYF. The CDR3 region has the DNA TGCGCCAGCAGCCTGGGGACGGCTAGCTCCTACGAGCAGTACTTC.

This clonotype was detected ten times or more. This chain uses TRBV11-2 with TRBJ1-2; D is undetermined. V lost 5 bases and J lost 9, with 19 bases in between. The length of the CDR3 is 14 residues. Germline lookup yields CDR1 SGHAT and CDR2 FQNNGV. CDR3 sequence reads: CASSLRPPVASYTF. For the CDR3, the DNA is TGTGCCAGCAGCCTCCGGCCTCCCGTTGCTAGCTACACCTTC.

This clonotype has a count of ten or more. DNA of the CDR3: TGTGCCAGCTCACCTGTGACAGGGGGGGAGAACACTGAAGCTTTCTTT. This sequence encodes CASSPVTGGENTEAFF. The chain combines TRBV18 with TRBJ1-1; TRBD1 aligns across 9 bases. There are 16 residues in the CDR3. Losses at the gene ends were 3 bases for V and 1 base for J; bases not matched to a gene: 6. Per the germline V gene, CDR1 is KGHSH and CDR2 is LQKENI.

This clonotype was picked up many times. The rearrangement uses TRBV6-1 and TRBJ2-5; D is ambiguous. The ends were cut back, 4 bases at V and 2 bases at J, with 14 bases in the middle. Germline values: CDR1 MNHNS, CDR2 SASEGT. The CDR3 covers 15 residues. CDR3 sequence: CASSANGPFQETQYF. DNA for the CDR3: TGTGCCAGCAGTGCTAACGGGCCCTTTCAAGAGACCCAGTACTTC.